This T cell receptor (beta chain) was identified in a study of T cells in Graves' hyperthyroidism and ophthalmopathy. Amplification yielded TCR beta CDR3 regions, with RNA transcripts as the source. The primer set for the first-round RT-PCR of the TCR CDR3 was HTBI. TCRdb fed the multiplex PCR reads into MiXCR, producing one record per CDR3 protein. Here the sample spans about 200,000 distinct CDR3 sequences, about a sixth being singletons. CDR3 size: 16 residues. With 0 bases clipped from V and 3 bases from J, the junction kept 7 bases outside the gene matches. CDR1 is MGHRA, CDR2 YSYEKL, per germline. This clonotype has a count of ten or more.

The source of this sequence is a woman aged 45-65 years with Graves' hyperthyroidism. This sequence joins TRBV4-1 and TRBJ2-7; 8 bases map to TRBD1. The sample consisted of blood. In DNA form, the CDR3 reads TGCGCCAGCAGCCAAGATCCTGGACAGGGTTACTACGAGCAGTACTTC. Translated: CASSQDPGQGYYEQYF.